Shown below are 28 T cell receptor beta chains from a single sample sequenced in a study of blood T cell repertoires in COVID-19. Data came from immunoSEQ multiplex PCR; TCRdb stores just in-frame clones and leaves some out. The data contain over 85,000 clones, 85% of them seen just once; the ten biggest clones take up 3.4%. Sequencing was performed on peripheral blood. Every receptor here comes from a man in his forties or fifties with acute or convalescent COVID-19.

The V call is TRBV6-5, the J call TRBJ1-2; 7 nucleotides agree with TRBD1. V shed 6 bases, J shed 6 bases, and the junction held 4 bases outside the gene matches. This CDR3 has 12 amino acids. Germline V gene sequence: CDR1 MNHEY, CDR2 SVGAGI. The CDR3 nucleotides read TGTGCCAGCAGGCAGGGGGTACATGGCTACACCTTC. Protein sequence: CASRQGVHGYTF.

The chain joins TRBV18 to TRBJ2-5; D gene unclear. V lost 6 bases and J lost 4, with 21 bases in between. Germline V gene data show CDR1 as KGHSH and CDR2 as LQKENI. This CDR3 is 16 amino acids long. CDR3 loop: CASSPNPLEFGETQYF. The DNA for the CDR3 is TGTGCCAGCTCCCCAAACCCTCTAGAGTTTGGAGAGACCCAGTACTTC.

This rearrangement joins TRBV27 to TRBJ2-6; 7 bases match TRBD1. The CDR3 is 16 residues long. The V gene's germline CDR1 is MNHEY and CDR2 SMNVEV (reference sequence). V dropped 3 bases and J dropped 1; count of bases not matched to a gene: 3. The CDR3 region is CASSLGTVSGANVLTF. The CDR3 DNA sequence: TGTGCCAGCAGTTTGGGGACAGTTTCTGGGGCCAACGTCCTGACTTTC.

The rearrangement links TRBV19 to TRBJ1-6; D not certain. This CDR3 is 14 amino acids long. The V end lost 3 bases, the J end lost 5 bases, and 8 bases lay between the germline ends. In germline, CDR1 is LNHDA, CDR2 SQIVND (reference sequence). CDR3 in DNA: TGTGCCAGTAGTATTCGGGAACATAATTCACCCCTCCACTTT. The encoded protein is CASSIREHNSPLHF.

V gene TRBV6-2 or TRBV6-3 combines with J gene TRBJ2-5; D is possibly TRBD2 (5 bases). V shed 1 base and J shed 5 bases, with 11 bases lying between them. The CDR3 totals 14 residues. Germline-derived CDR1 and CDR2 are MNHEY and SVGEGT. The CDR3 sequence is CASSYYPWEETQYF. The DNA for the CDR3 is TGTGCCAGCAGTTACTACCCCTGGGAGGAGACCCAGTACTTC.

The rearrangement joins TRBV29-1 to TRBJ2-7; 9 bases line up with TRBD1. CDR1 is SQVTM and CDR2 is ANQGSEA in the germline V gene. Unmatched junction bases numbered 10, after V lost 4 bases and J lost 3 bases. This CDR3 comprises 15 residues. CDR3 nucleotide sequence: TGCAGCGTTGTTGGAGGGACAGGGCAGATCTACGAGCAGTACTTC. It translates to CSVVGGTGQIYEQYF.

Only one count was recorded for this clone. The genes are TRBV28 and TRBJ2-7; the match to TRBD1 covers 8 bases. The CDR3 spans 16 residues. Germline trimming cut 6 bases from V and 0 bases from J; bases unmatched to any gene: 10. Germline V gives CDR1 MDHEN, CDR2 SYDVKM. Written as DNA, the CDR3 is TGTGCCAGCAGGCAGGCAGGGGGCAAATCCTCCTACGAGCAGTACTTC. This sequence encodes CASRQAGGKSSYEQYF.

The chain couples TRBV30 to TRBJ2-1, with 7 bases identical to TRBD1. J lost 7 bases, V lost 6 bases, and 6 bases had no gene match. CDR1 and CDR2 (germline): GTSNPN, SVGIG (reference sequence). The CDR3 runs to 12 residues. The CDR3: CACSRGQNEQFF. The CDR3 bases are TGTGCCTGTAGTAGGGGACAGAATGAGCAGTTCTTC.

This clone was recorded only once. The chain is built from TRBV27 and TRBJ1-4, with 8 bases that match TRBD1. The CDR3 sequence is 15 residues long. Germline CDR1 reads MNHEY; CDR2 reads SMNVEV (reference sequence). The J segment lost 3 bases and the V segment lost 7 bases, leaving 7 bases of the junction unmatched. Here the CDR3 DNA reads TGTGCCAGCACTCCAGGGGGCAGCTCTAATGAAAAACTGTTTTTT. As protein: CASTPGGSSNEKLFF.

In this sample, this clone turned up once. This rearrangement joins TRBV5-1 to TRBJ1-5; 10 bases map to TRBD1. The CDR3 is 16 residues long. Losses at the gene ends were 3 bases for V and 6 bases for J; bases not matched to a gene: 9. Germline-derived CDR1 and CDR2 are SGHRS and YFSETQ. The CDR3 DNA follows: TGCGCCAGCAGCTCCGGGCCGACAGGGGGCGGTCAGCCCCAGCATTTT. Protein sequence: CASSSGPTGGGQPQHF.

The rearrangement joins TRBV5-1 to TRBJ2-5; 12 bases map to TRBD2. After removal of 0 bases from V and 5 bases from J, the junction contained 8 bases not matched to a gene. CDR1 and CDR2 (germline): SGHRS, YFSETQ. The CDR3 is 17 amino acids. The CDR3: CASSLGETSGRVETQYF. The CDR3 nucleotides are TGCGCCAGCAGCTTGGGGGAGACTAGCGGGAGAGTGGAGACCCAGTACTTC.

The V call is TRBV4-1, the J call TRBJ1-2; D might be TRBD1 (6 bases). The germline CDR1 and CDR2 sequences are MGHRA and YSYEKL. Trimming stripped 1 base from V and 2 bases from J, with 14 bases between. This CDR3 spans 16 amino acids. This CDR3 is CASSQGLQGTNYGYTF. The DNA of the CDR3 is TGCGCCAGCAGCCAAGGATTACAGGGAACAAACTATGGCTACACCTTC.

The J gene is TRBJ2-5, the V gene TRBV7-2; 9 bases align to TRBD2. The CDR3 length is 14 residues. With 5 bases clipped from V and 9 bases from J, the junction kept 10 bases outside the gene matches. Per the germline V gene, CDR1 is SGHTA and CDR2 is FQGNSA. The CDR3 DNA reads TGTGCCAGCAGCCCCTCTAGCGGGAAGAGGTCCCAGTACTTC. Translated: CASSPSSGKRSQYF.

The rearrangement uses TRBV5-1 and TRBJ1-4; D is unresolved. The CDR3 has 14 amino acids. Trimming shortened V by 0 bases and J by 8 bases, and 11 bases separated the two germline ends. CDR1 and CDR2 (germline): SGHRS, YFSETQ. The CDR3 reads CASSLGPPEEKLFF. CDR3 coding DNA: TGCGCCAGCAGCTTGGGCCCCCCGGAGGAAAAACTGTTTTTT.

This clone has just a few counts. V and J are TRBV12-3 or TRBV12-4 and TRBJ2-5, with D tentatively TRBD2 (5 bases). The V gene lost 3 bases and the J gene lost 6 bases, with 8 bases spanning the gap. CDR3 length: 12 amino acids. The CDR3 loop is CASSFEGKTQYF. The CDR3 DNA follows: TGTGCCAGCAGTTTCGAGGGCAAGACCCAGTACTTC.

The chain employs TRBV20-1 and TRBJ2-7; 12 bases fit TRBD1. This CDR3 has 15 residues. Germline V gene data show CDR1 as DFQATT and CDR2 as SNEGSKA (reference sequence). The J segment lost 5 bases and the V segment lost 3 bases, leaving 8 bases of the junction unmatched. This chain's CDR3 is CSASIPGTGGNEQYF. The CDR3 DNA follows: TGCAGTGCTAGTATACCCGGGACAGGGGGCAACGAGCAGTACTTC.

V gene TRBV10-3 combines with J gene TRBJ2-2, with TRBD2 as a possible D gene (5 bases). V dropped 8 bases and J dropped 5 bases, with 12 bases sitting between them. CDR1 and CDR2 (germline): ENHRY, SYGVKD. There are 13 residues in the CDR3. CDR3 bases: TGTGCCATCCCATTTCGGGGAACCGGGGAGCTGTTTTTT. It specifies CAIPFRGTGELFF.

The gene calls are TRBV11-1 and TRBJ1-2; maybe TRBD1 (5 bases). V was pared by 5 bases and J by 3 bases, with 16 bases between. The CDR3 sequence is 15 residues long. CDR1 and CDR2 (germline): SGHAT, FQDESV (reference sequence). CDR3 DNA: TGTGCCAGCAGCAAACGTGGGGGAGGCGACTATGGCTACACCTTC. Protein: CASSKRGGGDYGYTF. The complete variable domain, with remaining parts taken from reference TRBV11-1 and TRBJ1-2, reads EAEVAQSPRYKITEKSQAVAFWCDPISGHATLYWYRQILGQGPELLVQFQDESVVDDSQLPKDRFSAERLKGVDSTLKIQPAELGDSAMYLCASSKRGGGDYGYTFGSGTRLTVV.

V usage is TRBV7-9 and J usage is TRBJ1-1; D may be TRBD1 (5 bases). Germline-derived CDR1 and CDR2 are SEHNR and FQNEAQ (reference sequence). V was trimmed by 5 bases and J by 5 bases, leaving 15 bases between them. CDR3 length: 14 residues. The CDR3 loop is CASSPYGGSTEAFF. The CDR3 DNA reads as TGTGCCAGCAGCCCCTACGGGGGGAGTACTGAAGCTTTCTTT.

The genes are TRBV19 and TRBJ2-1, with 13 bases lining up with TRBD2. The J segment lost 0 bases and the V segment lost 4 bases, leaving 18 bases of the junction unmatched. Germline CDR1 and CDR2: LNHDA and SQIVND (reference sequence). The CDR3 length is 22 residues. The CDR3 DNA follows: TGTGCCAGTAGTACCCTTCGGACTAGCGGGAGACCCCGGTACCACTCCTACAATGAGCAGTTCTTC. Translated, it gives CASSTLRTSGRPRYHSYNEQFF.

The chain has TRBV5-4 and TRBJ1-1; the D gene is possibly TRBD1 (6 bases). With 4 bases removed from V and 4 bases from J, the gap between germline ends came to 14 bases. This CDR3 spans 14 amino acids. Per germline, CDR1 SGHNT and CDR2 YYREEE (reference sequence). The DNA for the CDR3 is TGTGCCAGCAGCCCCTCAGGGGTGGGCACTGAAGCTTTCTTT. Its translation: CASSPSGVGTEAFF.

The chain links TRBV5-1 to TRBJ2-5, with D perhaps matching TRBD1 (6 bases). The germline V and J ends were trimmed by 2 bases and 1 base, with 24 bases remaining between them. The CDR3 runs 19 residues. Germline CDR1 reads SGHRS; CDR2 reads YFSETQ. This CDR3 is CASSFPDRQARQFQETQYF. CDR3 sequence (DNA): TGCGCCAGCAGCTTCCCAGACAGACAGGCTCGGCAATTCCAAGAGACCCAGTACTTC.

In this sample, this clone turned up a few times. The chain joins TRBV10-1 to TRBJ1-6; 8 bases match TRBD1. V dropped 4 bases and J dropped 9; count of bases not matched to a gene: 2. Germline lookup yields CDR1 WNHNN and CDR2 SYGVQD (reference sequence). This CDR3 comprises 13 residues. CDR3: CASSGTGFSPLHF. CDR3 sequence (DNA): TGCGCCAGCAGTGGGACAGGGTTTTCACCCCTCCACTTT.

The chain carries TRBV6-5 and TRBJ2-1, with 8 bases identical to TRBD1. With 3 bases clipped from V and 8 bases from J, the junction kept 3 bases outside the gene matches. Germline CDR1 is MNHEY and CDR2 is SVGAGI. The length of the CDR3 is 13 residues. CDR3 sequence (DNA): TGTGCCAGCAGTTATGGACAGGGCGATGAGCAGTTCTTC. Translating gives CASSYGQGDEQFF.

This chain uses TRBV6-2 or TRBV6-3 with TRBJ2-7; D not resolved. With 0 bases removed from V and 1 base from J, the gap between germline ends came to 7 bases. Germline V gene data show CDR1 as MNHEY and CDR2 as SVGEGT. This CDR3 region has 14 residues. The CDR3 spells CASSYSVASYEQYF. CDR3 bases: TGTGCCAGCAGTTACTCGGTGGCTTCCTACGAGCAGTACTTC.

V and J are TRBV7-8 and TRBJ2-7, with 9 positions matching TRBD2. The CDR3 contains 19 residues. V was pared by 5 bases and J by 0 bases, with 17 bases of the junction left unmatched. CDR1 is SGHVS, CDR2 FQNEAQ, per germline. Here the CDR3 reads CASSPPRALSGGLSYEQYF. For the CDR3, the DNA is TGTGCCAGCAGCCCCCCCCGGGCTCTTAGCGGGGGCCTCTCCTACGAGCAGTACTTC.

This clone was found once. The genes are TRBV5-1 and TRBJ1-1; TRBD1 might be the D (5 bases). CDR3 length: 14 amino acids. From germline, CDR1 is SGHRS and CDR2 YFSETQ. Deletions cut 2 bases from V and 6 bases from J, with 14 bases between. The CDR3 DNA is TGCGCCAGCAGCTTACAGAGCAGGGAGGCTGAAGCTTTCTTT. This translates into CASSLQSREAEAFF.

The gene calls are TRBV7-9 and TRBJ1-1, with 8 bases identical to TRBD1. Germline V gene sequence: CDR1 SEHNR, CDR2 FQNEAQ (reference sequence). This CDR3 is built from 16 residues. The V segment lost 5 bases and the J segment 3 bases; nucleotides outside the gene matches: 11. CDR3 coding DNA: TGTGCCAGCAGCGTAAGCAGGGGGCGAGGAGACACTGAAGCTTTCTTT. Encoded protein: CASSVSRGRGDTEAFF.